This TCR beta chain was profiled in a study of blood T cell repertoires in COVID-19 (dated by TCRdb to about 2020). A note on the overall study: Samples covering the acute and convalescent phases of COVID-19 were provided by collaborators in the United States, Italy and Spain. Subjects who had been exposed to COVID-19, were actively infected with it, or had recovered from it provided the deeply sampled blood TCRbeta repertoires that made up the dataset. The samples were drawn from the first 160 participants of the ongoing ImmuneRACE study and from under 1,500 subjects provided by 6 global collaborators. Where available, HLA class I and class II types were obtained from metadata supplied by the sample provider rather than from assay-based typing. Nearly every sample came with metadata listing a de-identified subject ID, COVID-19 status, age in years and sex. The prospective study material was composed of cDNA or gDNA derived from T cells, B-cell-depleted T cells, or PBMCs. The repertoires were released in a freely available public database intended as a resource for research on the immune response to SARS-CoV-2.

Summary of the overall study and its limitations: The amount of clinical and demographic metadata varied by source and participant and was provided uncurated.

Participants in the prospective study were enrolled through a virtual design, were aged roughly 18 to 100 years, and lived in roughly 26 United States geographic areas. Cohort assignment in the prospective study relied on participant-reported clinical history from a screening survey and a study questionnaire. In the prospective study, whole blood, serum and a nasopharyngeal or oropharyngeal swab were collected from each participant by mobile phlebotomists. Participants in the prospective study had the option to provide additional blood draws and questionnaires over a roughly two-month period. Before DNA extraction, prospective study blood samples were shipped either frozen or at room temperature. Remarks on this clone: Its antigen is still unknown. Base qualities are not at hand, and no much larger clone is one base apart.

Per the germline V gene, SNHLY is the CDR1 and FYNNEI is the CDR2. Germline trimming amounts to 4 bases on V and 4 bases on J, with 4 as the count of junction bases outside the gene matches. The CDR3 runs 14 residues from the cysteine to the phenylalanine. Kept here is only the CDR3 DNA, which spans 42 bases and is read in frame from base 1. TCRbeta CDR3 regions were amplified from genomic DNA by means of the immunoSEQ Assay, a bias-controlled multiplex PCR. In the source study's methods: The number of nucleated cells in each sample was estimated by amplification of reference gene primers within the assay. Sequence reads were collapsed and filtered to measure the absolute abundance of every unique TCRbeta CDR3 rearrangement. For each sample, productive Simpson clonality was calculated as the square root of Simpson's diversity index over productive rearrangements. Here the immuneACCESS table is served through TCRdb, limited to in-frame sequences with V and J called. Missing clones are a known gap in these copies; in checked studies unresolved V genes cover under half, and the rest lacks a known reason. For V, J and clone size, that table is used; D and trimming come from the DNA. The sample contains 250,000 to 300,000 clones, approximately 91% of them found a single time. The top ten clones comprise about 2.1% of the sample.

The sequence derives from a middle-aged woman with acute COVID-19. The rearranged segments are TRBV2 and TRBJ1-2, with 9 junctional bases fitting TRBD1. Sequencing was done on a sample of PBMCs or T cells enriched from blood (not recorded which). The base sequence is TGTGCCAGCAGTGTACAGGGGGCCTTCTATGGCTACACCTTC. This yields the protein CASSVQGAFYGYTF. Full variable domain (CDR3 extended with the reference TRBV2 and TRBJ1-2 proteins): EPEVTQTPSHQVTQMGQEVILRCVPISNHLYFYWYRQILGQKVEFLVSFYNNEISEKSEIFDDQFSVERPDGSNFTLKIRSTKLEDSAMYFCASSVQGAFYGYTFGSGTRLTVV.